What follows are 8 T cell receptor beta chains derived from one specimen sequenced in a study of PD-L1 blockade in urothelial cancer. Profiled with immunoSEQ multiplex PCR; TCRdb holds only in-frame clones, not every one. The sample holds under 40,000 clones; around 86% are singletons and the top ten take more than 3%. This specimen was PBMCs, taken around atezolizumab (anti-PD-L1) treatment. The receptors here all came from a man aged 50 to 60 with urothelial cancer.

The sample holds one count of this clone. The chain employs TRBV11-2 and TRBJ2-7, with 7 bases that match TRBD2. The V gene's germline CDR1 is SGHAT and CDR2 FQNNGV. V shed 5 bases and J 1 base; nucleotides not matched to a gene: 11. The CDR3 has 16 residues. CDR3 DNA sequence: TGTGCCAGCAGCCCACGGTCGTCTAGCGGATCCTACGAGCAGTACTTC. It specifies CASSPRSSSGSYEQYF.

The chain combines TRBV5-1 with TRBJ1-3; D remains ambiguous. The CDR3 length is 14 residues. Germline V gives CDR1 SGHRS, CDR2 YFSETQ. Trimming shortened V by 0 bases and J by 0 bases, and 4 bases separated the two germline ends. CDR3 amino acids: CASSLVASGNTIYF. The CDR3 coding sequence is TGCGCCAGCAGCTTGGTAGCCTCTGGAAACACCATATATTTT.

The CDR3 is CASSSGTEETQYF. The CDR3, as DNA: TGTGCCAGCAGTTCCGGGACAGAAGAGACCCAGTACTTC. This chain uses TRBV2 with TRBJ2-5, with TRBD1 matching over 7 bases. The CDR3 spans 13 residues. Germline V gene data show CDR1 as SNHLY and CDR2 as FYNNEI. The junction had 3 bases not matched to a gene; V was cut back by 5 bases and J by 3 bases.

The chain couples TRBV9 to TRBJ2-1, with 9 bases fitting TRBD2. The CDR3 covers 17 residues. Germline values: CDR1 SGDLS, CDR2 YYNGEE. V shed 3 bases and J 3 bases; nucleotides not matched to a gene: 10. Written as DNA, the CDR3 is TGTGCCAGCAGCGCCATAGCGGGGGCCCTTCTCTACAATGAGCAGTTCTTC. Encoded protein: CASSAIAGALLYNEQFF.

V and J are TRBV15 and TRBJ1-2, with 9 positions matching TRBD1. The CDR3 consists of 15 residues. Germline-derived CDR1 and CDR2 are LNHNV and YYDKDF (reference sequence). V lost 4 bases and J lost 7; bases outside the gene matches: 10. CDR3 sequence: CATSNPQGTGFGYTF. CDR3 sequence (DNA): TGTGCCACCAGCAATCCACAGGGGACAGGGTTTGGCTACACCTTC. Full variable domain (rest looked up from reference TRBV15 and TRBJ1-2): DAMVIQNPRYQVTQFGKPVTLSCSQTLNHNVMYWYQQKSSQAPKLLFHYYDKDFNNEADTPDNFQSRRPNTSFCFLDIRSPGLGDTAMYLCATSNPQGTGFGYTFGSGTRLTVV.

This sequence joins TRBV5-3 and TRBJ1-5, with 9 bases that match TRBD1. TRBV5-3 has ORF status, its function being uncertain. V dropped 5 bases and J dropped 2; count of bases not matched to a gene: 5. The CDR3 contains 15 residues. The DNA for the CDR3 is TGTGCCAGAAGACCTACAGGGGGCGGCAATCAGCCCCAGCATTTT. Translation gives CARRPTGGGNQPQHF.

Only a few counts were recorded for this clone. This chain joins TRBV7-9 and TRBJ1-6, with D unresolved. Germline V lookup: CDR1 SEHNR, CDR2 FQNEAQ (reference sequence). The CDR3 loop spans 15 amino acids. With 5 bases removed from V and 9 bases from J, the gap between germline ends came to 17 bases. As DNA, the CDR3 is TGTGCCAGCAGCCCCGACACGCTTCAAGGTTCACCCCTCCACTTT. Its protein is CASSPDTLQGSPLHF.

The chain recombines TRBV5-1 with TRBJ2-3; 15 bases are a match to TRBD2. V lost 4 bases, J lost 4 bases, and 4 bases stayed unmatched. This CDR3 spans 16 amino acids. Germline CDR1 reads SGHRS; CDR2 reads YFSETQ. The CDR3 DNA is TGCGCCAGCAGCACGGGACTAGCGGGGGGTTCAGATACGCAGTATTTT. This codes for CASSTGLAGGSDTQYF.